Listed here are 7 T cell receptor beta chains from one sample, sequenced in a study of T-cell memory formation after mild COVID-19 (dated by TCRdb to the early 2020s). Library method: 5' RACE. Sequencing was carried out with an Illumina NovaSeq 6000. The raw public data were reprocessed by TCRdb itself: fastp quality trimming at Q25, MiXCR clonotype calling, in-frame beta chains only. CDR3 protein duplicates are merged, each entry listing the most common genes and DNA. In this sample the table shows roughly 110,000 distinct CDR3 sequences, 13% to 15% of which occur a single time. The top ten hold less than 45% of the sample. What was sequenced was PBMCs or a T cell subset sorted from them (not recorded which). The receptors come from a man younger than 35 who had mild COVID-19 (a few samples of this study predate the infection). The sample titles of this study are shuffled in the database, so cell type and time point are left out; the donor was told from shared clones.

This clonotype was detected many times. This chain connects TRBV7-2 to TRBJ2-3, with D tentatively TRBD2 (5 bases). This CDR3 contains 15 residues. Trimming left V 5 bases short and J 1 base short, with 13 bases between. CDR1 and CDR2 from the germline V gene are SGHTA and FQGNSA. CDR3 coding DNA: TGTGCCAGCAGCCCCCTAGCCCCACGCACAGATACGCAGTATTTT. Translating it yields CASSPLAPRTDTQYF.

J is TRBJ1-2 and V is TRBV7-2; perhaps TRBD1 as D (5 bases). The CDR3 loop spans 13 amino acids. V was trimmed by 2 bases and J by 4 bases, leaving 8 bases between them. Germline V gene lookup returns CDR1 SGHTA and CDR2 FQGNSA. In DNA, the CDR3 is TGTGCCAGCAGCTTACAGGGCTTCTATGGCTACACCTTC. Encoded protein: CASSLQGFYGYTF.

The chain uses TRBV6-2 or TRBV6-3 and TRBJ2-7, with 7 bases identical to TRBD1. V gave up 2 bases and J gave up 0 bases; unmatched junction bases: 4. The CDR3 covers 15 residues. From germline, CDR1 is MNHEY and CDR2 SVGEGT. CDR3 in DNA: TGTGCCAGCAGTTACCAACAGGGGAGCTCCTACGAGCAGTACTTC. Translating gives CASSYQQGSSYEQYF.

The chain recombines TRBV12-3 or TRBV12-4 with TRBJ2-5; 14 bases fit TRBD2. The CDR3 length is 14 residues. Trimming removed 10 bases from V and 9 bases from J; junction bases left unmatched: 10. CDR3 region: CANPTSGGVYAQYF. CDR3 DNA: TGTGCCAACCCGACTAGCGGGGGGGTATACGCCCAGTACTTC.

V usage is TRBV6-2 or TRBV6-3 and J usage is TRBJ1-5; TRBD1 matches at 9 bases. J gave up 1 base and V 6 bases, and 4 bases lay outside the gene matches. Germline CDR1 MNHEY, CDR2 SVGEGT. The CDR3 totals 15 residues. CDR3 loop: CASSLTGGSNQPQHF. The CDR3 DNA follows: TGTGCCAGCAGCCTTACAGGGGGCAGCAATCAGCCCCAGCATTTT.

This rearrangement joins TRBV4-1 to TRBJ1-2; tentative D call: TRBD1 (5 bases). V lost 2 bases to trimming and J lost 6 bases, with 19 bases between them. The V gene's germline CDR1 is MGHRA and CDR2 YSYEKL. This CDR3 has 16 residues. CDR3 bases: TGCGCCAGCAGCCAATCCGGCCCCCCAGGGAGGGATGGCTACACCTTC. Protein product: CASSQSGPPGRDGYTF.

The rearrangement uses TRBV5-1 and TRBJ2-3; 8 nucleotides match TRBD2. The CDR3 runs 15 residues. CDR1 and CDR2 from the germline V gene are SGHRS and YFSETQ. Trimming took 4 bases from V and 1 from J; bases not matched to a gene: 5. The CDR3 loop reads CASSPGGRGTDTQYF. In DNA form, the CDR3 reads TGCGCCAGCAGCCCGGGGGGGAGAGGCACAGATACGCAGTATTTT. Full variable domain (missing parts from reference TRBV5-1 and TRBJ2-3): KAGVTQTPRYLIKTRGQQVTLSCSPISGHRSVSWYQQTPGQGLQFLFEYFSETQRNKGNFPGRFSGRQFSNSRSEMNVSTLELGDSALYLCASSPGGRGTDTQYFGPGTRLTVL.